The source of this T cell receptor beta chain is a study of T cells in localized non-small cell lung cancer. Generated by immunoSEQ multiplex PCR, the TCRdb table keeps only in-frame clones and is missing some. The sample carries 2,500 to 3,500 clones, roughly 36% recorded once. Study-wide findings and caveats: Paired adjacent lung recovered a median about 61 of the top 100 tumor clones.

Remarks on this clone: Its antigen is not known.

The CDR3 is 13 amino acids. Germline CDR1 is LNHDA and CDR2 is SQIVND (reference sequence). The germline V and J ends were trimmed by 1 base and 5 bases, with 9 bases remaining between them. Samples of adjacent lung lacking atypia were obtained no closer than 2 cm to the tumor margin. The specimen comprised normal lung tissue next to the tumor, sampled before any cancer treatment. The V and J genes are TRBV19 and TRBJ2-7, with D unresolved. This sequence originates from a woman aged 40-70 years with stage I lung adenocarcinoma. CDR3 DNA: TGTGCCAGTAGTATAGCTTCACGGAACGAGCAGTACTTC. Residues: CASSIASRNEQYF.